The 21 T cell receptor beta chains listed next were all sequenced from one sample in a study of T cell responses to AZD1222 COVID-19 vaccine. Using immunoSEQ multiplex PCR, the repertoire was profiled, and TCRdb retains in-frame clones only, with some absent. Of about 180,000 clones listed, 90% to 95% are singletons. Sample: peripheral blood, taken 28 days after the second dose of the MenACWY control vaccine. Source of these receptors: an adult who received the MenACWY meningococcal vaccine as a control.

This rearrangement joins TRBV27 to TRBJ2-7; D possibly corresponds to TRBD1 (5 bases). The V end was cut by 2 bases, the J end by 6 bases, with 5 bases between. Germline V gene lookup returns CDR1 MNHEY and CDR2 SMNVEV (reference sequence). The CDR3 is made up of 11 amino acids. The CDR3 region is CASSLGAEQYF. The CDR3 nucleotides are TGTGCCAGCAGTTTAGGGGCCGAGCAGTACTTC.

This sequence joins TRBV6-5 and TRBJ1-1, with TRBD1 matching over 10 bases. CDR1 is MNHEY and CDR2 is SVGAGI in the germline V gene. With 6 bases clipped from V and 5 bases from J, the junction kept 6 bases outside the gene matches. CDR3 length equals 14 residues. The CDR3 is CASRADRGRTEAFF. In DNA, the CDR3 is TGTGCCAGCAGAGCAGACAGGGGGCGTACTGAAGCTTTCTTT.

V usage is TRBV6-5 and J usage is TRBJ1-2; 8 nucleotides match TRBD1. V trimming: 7 bases; J trimming: 5 bases; junction bases outside the gene matches: 6. Germline V gives CDR1 MNHEY, CDR2 SVGAGI. CDR3 length equals 13 residues. The CDR3 reads CASILTGGYGYTF. The DNA of the CDR3 is TGTGCCAGCATACTTACAGGGGGGTATGGCTACACCTTC.

This clone was found once. The chain employs TRBV5-1 and TRBJ1-2, with 11 bases identical to TRBD1. This CDR3 has 16 residues. Germline V CDR1 and CDR2: SGHRS, YFSETQ. J lost 4 bases, V lost 4 bases, and 9 bases had no gene match. CDR3: CASSPGTGGPLYGYTF. The CDR3 nucleotides read TGCGCCAGCAGCCCTGGGACAGGGGGACCACTCTATGGCTACACCTTC.

This clone occurred once. The CDR3 protein is CASSQDLSLSSYEQYF. The CDR3 bases are TGCGCCAGCAGCCAAGATCTTAGCTTGAGCTCCTACGAGCAGTACTTC. V usage is TRBV4-3 and J usage is TRBJ2-7; D gene ambiguous. The CDR3 totals 16 residues. Germline CDR1 and CDR2: LGHNA and YSLEER. Trimming removed 0 bases from V and 0 bases from J, with 12 bases in between.

Concerning this clone: The sample carries other DNA sequences with the same CDR3. This chain links TRBV5-1 with TRBJ2-2; 8 positions match TRBD2. The CDR3 loop spans 15 amino acids. Germline V gene lookup returns CDR1 SGHRS and CDR2 YFSETQ. The J segment lost 4 bases and the V segment lost 0 bases, leaving 2 bases of the junction unmatched. CDR3 residues: CASSLVLAGTGELFF. CDR3 DNA sequence: TGCGCCAGCAGCTTGGTGCTAGCGGGCACCGGGGAGCTGTTTTTT.

This rearrangement joins TRBV6-5 to TRBJ1-6; 8 bases are shared with TRBD1. The germline V gene encodes CDR1 MNHEY and CDR2 SVGAGI. V was clipped by 6 bases and J by 7 bases; unmatched bases: 8. The CDR3 sequence is 15 residues long. CDR3 DNA: TGTGCCAGCAGCTTCCAGACAGGGGTGAATTCACCCCTCCACTTT. This encodes CASSFQTGVNSPLHF.

The V gene is TRBV29-1, the J gene TRBJ2-3; 9 nucleotides line up with TRBD2. This CDR3 contains 16 residues. Germline V gene sequence: CDR1 SQVTM, CDR2 ANQGSEA. V dropped 4 bases and J dropped 1; count of bases not matched to a gene: 9. The CDR3 protein is CSVVAGTSRGTDTQYF. DNA of the CDR3: TGCAGCGTTGTAGCCGGGACTAGCCGTGGCACAGATACGCAGTATTTT.

This sequence joins TRBV6-1 and TRBJ1-1, with D tentatively TRBD1 (6 bases). This CDR3 spans 15 amino acids. Looked up from germline, CDR1 is MNHNS and CDR2 is SASEGT. V shed 2 bases and J shed 10 bases, with 20 bases lying between them. In DNA, the CDR3 is TGTGCCAGCAGTGAAAACCCCGGGGCAGGGGTTGGAGCTTTCTTT. Amino acid sequence: CASSENPGAGVGAFF.

CDR3 sequence: CATVIRGEGNQPQHF. The CDR3 DNA sequence: TGTGCCACCGTCATTAGGGGTGAGGGCAATCAGCCCCAGCATTTT. The chain joins TRBV28 to TRBJ1-5, with TRBD1 as a possible D gene (5 bases). CDR3 length equals 15 residues. Trimming removed 10 bases from V and 2 bases from J, with 18 bases in between. CDR1 is MDHEN, CDR2 SYDVKM, per germline. Full variable domain (outside the CDR3, taken from reference TRBV28 and TRBJ1-5): DVKVTQSSRYLVKRTGEKVFLECVQDMDHENMFWYRQDPGLGLRLIYFSYDVKMKEKGDIPEGYSVSREKKERFSLILESASTNQTSMYLCATVIRGEGNQPQHFGDGTRLSIL.

This rearrangement joins TRBV19 to TRBJ1-1; D remains ambiguous. The V gene's germline CDR1 is LNHDA and CDR2 SQIVND (reference sequence). This CDR3 region has 14 residues. The V and J ends lost 7 bases and 0 bases respectively, with 12 bases between them. CDR3 protein: CASTWGRVNTEAFF. DNA for the CDR3: TGTGCCAGTACCTGGGGAAGAGTGAACACTGAAGCTTTCTTT.

The chain joins TRBV9 to TRBJ2-5; tentative D call: TRBD1 (5 bases). This CDR3 region has 16 residues. Germline lookup yields CDR1 SGDLS and CDR2 YYNGEE. Trimming stripped 1 base from V and 1 base from J, with 14 bases between. This chain's CDR3 is CASSVSAGLLQETQYF. In nucleotides, the CDR3 is TGTGCCAGCAGCGTAAGTGCAGGGCTCCTCCAAGAGACCCAGTACTTC.

The chain employs TRBV5-1 and TRBJ1-2; D remains unclear. This CDR3 region has 14 residues. CDR1 SGHRS and CDR2 YFSETQ come from the germline V gene. V was clipped by 0 bases and J by 2 bases, with 8 bases between them. The CDR3 DNA follows: TGCGCCAGCAGCTTGGGTTCAGGAAACTATGGCTACACCTTC. Residues: CASSLGSGNYGYTF.

The genes are TRBV2 and TRBJ1-3, with TRBD1 identical over 12 bases. The germline V gene encodes CDR1 SNHLY and CDR2 FYNNEI. This CDR3 region has 19 residues. V lost 6 bases and J lost 2; bases outside the gene matches: 14. The CDR3 DNA follows: TGTGCCAGCAGCCTAAATGGGGGACAGGGGGCAAACACTGGAAACACCATATATTTT. This codes for CASSLNGGQGANTGNTIYF.

The chain combines TRBV3-1 (or the pseudogene TRBV3-2) with TRBJ1-5, with 7 bases lining up with TRBD1. The CDR3 is made up of 16 amino acids. Germline assignment: CDR1 LGHDT and CDR2 YNNKEL (reference sequence). V lost 3 bases and J lost 7; bases outside the gene matches: 12. CDR3 sequence (DNA): TGTGCCAGCAGCCAGGCCCGGCCAGGGGGGGGACAGCCCCAGCATTTT. It specifies CASSQARPGGGQPQHF.

The chain employs TRBV12-3 or TRBV12-4 and TRBJ2-7; D is ambiguous. Trimming pared 4 bases from V and 7 bases from J, leaving 8 bases between. The CDR3 length is 11 residues. In nucleotides, the CDR3 is TGTGCCAGCAGTTCCCGGCGGGAGCAGTACTTC. Translating gives CASSSRREQYF.

J is TRBJ2-1 and V is TRBV6-5, with 7 bases aligning to TRBD1. Germline CDR1 is MNHEY and CDR2 is SVGAGI. CDR3 size: 14 residues. J lost 4 bases, V lost 8 bases, and 8 bases had no gene match. CDR3 coding DNA: TGTGCCAGCGGTTCCGGGACAGCTTACAATGAGCAGTTCTTC. It yields the protein CASGSGTAYNEQFF.

Written as DNA, the CDR3 is TGTGCCAGCAGCTCACTAGAATCCGAGCAGTACTTC. This codes for CASSSLESEQYF. The chain has TRBV7-6 and TRBJ2-7; D perhaps matches TRBD2 (5 bases). Trimming cost V 4 bases and J 6 bases, with 10 bases left between them. The germline V gene encodes CDR1 SGHVS and CDR2 FNYEAQ. CDR3 size: 12 residues.

V gene TRBV12-3 or TRBV12-4 combines with J gene TRBJ1-6; D possibly corresponds to TRBD1 (6 bases). The CDR3 covers 13 residues. Trimming took off 5 bases at V and 8 bases at J, with 10 bases between the two ends. The CDR3 spells CASSPQGHSPLHF. CDR3 nucleotide sequence: TGTGCCAGCAGTCCACAGGGTCATTCACCCCTCCACTTT.

This clone was seen just once. The J gene is TRBJ1-1, the V gene TRBV11-2; D uncertain. The CDR3 loop spans 14 amino acids. Germline CDR1 and CDR2: SGHAT and FQNNGV. The ends were cut back, 2 bases at V and 0 bases at J, with 7 bases in the middle. The CDR3 DNA sequence: TGTGCCAGCAGCTTATACCGACTGAACACTGAAGCTTTCTTT. The encoded protein is CASSLYRLNTEAFF.

The chain employs TRBV18 and TRBJ1-3, with a weak D call TRBD1 (6 bases). Trimming removed 4 bases from V and 0 bases from J, with 10 bases in between. This CDR3 is 15 amino acids long. CDR1 and CDR2 (germline): KGHSH, LQKENI. In nucleotides, the CDR3 is TGTGCCAGCTCACTTACAGGGCTCTCTGGAAACACCATATATTTT. Amino acids: CASSLTGLSGNTIYF.